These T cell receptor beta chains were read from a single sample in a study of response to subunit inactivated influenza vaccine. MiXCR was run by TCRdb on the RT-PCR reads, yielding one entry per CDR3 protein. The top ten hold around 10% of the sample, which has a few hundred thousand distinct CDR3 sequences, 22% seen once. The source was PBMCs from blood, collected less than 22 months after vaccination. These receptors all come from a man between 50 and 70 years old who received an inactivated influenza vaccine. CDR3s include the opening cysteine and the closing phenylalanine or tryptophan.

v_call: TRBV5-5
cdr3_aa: CASSPPLGSGSRGDNEQFF

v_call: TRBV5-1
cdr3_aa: CASARQENTEAFF

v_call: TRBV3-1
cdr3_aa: CASSHRGTKLETQYF

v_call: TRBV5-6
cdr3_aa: CASSLGTGESQPQHF

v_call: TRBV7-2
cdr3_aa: CASSQRGIYEQYF

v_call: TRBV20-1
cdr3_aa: CSARGVGSGYEQYF

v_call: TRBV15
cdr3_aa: CATSRDAGLGEKLFF

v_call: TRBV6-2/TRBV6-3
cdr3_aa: CASSYSDRDSYNEQFF

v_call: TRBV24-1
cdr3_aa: CATSDPSRPAGDEQFF

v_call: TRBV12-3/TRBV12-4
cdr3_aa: CASSKQGSNHPQHF

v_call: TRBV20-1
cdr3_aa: CSARDPMERTPLHF

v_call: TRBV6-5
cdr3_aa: CASSYQVRPANVLTF

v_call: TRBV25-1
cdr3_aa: CASDAGGYGNTIYF

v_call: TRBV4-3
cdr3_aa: CASSQDWGQVNTEAFF

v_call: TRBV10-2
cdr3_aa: CASSAAVTEAFF

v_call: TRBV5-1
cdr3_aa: CASRLGDSAMIQYF

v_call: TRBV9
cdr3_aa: CASSPPREGTQYF

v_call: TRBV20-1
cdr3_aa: CSARGPRLNTQYF

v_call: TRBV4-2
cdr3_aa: CASSQDDRGAGNTIYF

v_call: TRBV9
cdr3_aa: CASSGGRTGDLGTEAFF

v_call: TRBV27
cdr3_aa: CASSPRTSGRSTDTQYF

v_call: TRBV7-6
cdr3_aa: CASSLAPWEETQYF

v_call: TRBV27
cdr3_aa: CASRSQGRSEQYF

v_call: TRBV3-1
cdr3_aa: CASSLGHLNTEAFF

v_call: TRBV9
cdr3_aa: CASSVFPYNEQFF

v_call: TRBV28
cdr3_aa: CASSSHRGRRYEQYF

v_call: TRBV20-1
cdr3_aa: CSARRGRADTEAFF

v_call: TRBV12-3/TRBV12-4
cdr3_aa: CASSFEGLGGYTF

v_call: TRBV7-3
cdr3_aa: CASSGTNRTGELFF

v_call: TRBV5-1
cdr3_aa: CASSTGTGPNEKLFF

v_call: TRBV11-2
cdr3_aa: CASSSGTGVYGYTF

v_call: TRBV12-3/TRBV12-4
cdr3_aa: CASSLAGGEPQHF

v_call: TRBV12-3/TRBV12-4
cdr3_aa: CASSLRQGSGYGYTF

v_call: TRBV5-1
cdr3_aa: CASSLANPGGRGINTEAFF

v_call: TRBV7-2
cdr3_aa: CASSLTRDGQPQHF

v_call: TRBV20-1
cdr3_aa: CSARETANTEAFF

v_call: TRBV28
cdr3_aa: CASSKGFNQPQHF

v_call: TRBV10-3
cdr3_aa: CAISLRGNAGNTIYF

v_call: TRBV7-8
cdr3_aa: CASLEPRRDTQYF

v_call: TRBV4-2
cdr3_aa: CASSQDRPDGRPYGYTF

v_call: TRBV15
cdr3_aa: CATSRDRVGGYTF

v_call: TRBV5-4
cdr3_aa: CASSSPTSPDTQYF

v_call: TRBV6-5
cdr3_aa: CASSYSPGSNQPQHF

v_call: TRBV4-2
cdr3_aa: CASSQVEGQNYGYTF

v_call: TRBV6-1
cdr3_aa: CASSQLGLAGSDTQYF

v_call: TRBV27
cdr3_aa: CASRKTSNQPQHF

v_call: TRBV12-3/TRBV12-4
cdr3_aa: CASSFSGVNYGYTF

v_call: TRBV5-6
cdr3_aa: CASRFQGGGTEAFF

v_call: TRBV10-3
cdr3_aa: CAITPATYNEQFF

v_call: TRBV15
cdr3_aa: CATTRDRGYEQYF

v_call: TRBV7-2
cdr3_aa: CASSLQGQLVSGNTIYF

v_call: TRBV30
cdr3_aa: CAWSVNTGELFF

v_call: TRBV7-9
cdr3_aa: CASSSKPGQGNTGELFF

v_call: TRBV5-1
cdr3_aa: CASSVTKPNTEAFF